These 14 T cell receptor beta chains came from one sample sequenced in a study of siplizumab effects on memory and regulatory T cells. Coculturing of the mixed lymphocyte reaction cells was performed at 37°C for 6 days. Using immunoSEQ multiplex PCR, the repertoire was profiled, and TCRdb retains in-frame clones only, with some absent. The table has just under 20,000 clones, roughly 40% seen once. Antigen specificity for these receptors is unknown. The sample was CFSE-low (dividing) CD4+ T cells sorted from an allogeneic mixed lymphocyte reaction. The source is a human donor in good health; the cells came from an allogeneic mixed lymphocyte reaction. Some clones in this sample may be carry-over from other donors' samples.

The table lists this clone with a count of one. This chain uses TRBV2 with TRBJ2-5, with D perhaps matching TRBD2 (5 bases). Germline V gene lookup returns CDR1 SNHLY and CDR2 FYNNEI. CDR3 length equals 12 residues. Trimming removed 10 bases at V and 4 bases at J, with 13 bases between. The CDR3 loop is CATTSEGETQYF. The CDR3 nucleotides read TGTGCCACCACTTCCGAGGGAGAGACCCAGTACTTC. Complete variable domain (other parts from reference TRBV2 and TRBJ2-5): EPEVTQTPSHQVTQMGQEVILRCVPISNHLYFYWYRQILGQKVEFLVSFYNNEISEKSEIFDDQFSVERPDGSNFTLKIRSTKLEDSAMYFCATTSEGETQYFGPGTRLLVL.

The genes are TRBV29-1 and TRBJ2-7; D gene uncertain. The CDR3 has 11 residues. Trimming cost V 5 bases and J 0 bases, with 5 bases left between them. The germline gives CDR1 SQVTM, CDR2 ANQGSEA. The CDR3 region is CSVLSSYEQYF. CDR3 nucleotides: TGCAGCGTTCTGAGCTCCTACGAGCAGTACTTC.

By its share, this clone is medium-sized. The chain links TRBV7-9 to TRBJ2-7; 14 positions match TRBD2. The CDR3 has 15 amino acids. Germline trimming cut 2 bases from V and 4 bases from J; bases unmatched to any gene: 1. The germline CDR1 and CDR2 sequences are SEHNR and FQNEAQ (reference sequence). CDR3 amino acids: CASSLRLAGGYEQYF. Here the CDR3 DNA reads TGTGCCAGCAGCTTACGACTAGCGGGAGGGTACGAGCAGTACTTC.

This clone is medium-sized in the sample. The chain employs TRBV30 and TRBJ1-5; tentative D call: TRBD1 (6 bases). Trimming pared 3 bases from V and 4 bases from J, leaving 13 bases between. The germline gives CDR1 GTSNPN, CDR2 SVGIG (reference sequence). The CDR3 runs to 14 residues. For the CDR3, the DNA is TGTGCCTGGAGCGACACAGGGTTAAATCAGCCCCAGCATTTT. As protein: CAWSDTGLNQPQHF.

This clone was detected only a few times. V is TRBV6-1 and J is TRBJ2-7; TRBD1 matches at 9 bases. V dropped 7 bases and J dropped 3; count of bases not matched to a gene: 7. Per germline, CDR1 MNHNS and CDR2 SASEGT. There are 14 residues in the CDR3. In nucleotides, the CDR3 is TGTGCCAGCACTGTGGGACAGGGATTCTACGAGCAGTACTTC. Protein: CASTVGQGFYEQYF.

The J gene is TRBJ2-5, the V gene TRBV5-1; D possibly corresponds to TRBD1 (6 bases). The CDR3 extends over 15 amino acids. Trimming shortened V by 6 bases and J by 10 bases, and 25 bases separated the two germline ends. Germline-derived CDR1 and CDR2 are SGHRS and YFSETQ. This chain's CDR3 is CASTFMGAPTGSQYF. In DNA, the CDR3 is TGCGCCAGCACCTTTATGGGGGCCCCCACGGGGAGCCAGTACTTC.

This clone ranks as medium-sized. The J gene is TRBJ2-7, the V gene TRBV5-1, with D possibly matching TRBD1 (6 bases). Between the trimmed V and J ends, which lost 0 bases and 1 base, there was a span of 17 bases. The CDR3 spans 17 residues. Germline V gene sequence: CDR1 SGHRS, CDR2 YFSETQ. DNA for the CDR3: TGCGCCAGCAGCTTGGGAACCGCCAGGGGCCGGTCCTACGAGCAGTACTTC. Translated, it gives CASSLGTARGRSYEQYF.

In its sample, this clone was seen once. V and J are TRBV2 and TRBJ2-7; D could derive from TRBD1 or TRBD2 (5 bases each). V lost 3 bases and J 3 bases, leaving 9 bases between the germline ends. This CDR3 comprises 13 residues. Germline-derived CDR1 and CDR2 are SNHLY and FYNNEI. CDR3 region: CASSEGEFYEQYF. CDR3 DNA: TGTGCCAGCAGTGAGGGGGAATTCTACGAGCAGTACTTC.

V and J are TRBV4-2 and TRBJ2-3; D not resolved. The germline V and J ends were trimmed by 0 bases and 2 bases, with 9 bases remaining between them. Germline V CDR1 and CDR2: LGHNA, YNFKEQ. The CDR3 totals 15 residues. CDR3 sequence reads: CASSQDQVVTDTQYF. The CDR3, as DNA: TGTGCCAGCAGCCAAGATCAGGTAGTCACAGATACGCAGTATTTT.

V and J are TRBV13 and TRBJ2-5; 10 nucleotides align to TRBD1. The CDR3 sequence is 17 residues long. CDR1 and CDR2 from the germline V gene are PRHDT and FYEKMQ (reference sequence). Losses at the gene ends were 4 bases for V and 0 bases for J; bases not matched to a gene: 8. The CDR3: CASSSRRTGGYQETQYF. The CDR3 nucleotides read TGTGCCAGCAGCTCCCGGAGGACAGGGGGGTACCAAGAGACCCAGTACTTC. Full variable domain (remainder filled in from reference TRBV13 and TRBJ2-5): AAGVIQSPRHLIKEKRETATLKCYPIPRHDTVYWYQQGPGQDPQFLISFYEKMQSDKGSIPDRFSAQQFSDYHSELNMSSLELGDSALYFCASSSRRTGGYQETQYFGPGTRLLVL.

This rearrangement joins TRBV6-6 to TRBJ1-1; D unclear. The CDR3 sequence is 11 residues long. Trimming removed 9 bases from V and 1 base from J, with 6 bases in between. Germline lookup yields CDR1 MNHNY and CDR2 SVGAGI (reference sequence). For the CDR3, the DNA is TGTGCCAGTTTGGGGAACACTGAAGCTTTCTTT. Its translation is CASLGNTEAFF.

This CDR3 is CASSPAGQETQYF. CDR3 coding DNA: TGTGCCAGCAGCCCCGCAGGACAGGAGACCCAGTACTTC. This sequence joins TRBV9 and TRBJ2-5; D perhaps matches TRBD1 (6 bases). Germline V gene data show CDR1 as SGDLS and CDR2 as YYNGEE. The CDR3 is 13 amino acids. The germline V and J ends were trimmed by 4 bases and 5 bases, with 12 bases remaining between them.

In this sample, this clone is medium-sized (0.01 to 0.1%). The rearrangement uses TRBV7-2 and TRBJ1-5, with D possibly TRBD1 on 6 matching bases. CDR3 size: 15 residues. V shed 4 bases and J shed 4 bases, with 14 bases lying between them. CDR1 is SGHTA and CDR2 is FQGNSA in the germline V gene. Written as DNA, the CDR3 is TGTGCCAGCAGCTGGAACGGGGGCGGAAATCAGCCCCAGCATTTT. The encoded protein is CASSWNGGGNQPQHF.

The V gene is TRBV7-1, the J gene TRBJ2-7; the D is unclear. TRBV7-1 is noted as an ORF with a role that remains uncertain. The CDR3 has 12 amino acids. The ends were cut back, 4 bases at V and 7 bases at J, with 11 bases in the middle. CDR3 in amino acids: CASSFGYGEQYF. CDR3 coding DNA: TGTGCCAGCAGCTTTGGTTACGGGGAGCAGTACTTC.